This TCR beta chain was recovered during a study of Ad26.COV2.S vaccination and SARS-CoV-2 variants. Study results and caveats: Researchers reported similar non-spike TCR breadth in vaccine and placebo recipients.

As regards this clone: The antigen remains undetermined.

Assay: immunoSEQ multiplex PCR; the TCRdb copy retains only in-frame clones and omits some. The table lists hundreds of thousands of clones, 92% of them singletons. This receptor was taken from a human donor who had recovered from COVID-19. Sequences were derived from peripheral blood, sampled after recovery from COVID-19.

The CDR3 DNA follows: TGTGCCAGCAGCCAAAGCCAGTATGATAATGAAAAACTGTTTTTT. Translating it yields CASSQSQYDNEKLFF. This rearrangement joins TRBV3-1 (or the pseudogene TRBV3-2) to TRBJ1-4, with D unresolved. The CDR3 contains 15 residues. V lost 2 bases, J lost 4 bases, and 11 bases lay in between. Germline V gene lookup returns CDR1 LGHDT and CDR2 YNNKEL (reference sequence).